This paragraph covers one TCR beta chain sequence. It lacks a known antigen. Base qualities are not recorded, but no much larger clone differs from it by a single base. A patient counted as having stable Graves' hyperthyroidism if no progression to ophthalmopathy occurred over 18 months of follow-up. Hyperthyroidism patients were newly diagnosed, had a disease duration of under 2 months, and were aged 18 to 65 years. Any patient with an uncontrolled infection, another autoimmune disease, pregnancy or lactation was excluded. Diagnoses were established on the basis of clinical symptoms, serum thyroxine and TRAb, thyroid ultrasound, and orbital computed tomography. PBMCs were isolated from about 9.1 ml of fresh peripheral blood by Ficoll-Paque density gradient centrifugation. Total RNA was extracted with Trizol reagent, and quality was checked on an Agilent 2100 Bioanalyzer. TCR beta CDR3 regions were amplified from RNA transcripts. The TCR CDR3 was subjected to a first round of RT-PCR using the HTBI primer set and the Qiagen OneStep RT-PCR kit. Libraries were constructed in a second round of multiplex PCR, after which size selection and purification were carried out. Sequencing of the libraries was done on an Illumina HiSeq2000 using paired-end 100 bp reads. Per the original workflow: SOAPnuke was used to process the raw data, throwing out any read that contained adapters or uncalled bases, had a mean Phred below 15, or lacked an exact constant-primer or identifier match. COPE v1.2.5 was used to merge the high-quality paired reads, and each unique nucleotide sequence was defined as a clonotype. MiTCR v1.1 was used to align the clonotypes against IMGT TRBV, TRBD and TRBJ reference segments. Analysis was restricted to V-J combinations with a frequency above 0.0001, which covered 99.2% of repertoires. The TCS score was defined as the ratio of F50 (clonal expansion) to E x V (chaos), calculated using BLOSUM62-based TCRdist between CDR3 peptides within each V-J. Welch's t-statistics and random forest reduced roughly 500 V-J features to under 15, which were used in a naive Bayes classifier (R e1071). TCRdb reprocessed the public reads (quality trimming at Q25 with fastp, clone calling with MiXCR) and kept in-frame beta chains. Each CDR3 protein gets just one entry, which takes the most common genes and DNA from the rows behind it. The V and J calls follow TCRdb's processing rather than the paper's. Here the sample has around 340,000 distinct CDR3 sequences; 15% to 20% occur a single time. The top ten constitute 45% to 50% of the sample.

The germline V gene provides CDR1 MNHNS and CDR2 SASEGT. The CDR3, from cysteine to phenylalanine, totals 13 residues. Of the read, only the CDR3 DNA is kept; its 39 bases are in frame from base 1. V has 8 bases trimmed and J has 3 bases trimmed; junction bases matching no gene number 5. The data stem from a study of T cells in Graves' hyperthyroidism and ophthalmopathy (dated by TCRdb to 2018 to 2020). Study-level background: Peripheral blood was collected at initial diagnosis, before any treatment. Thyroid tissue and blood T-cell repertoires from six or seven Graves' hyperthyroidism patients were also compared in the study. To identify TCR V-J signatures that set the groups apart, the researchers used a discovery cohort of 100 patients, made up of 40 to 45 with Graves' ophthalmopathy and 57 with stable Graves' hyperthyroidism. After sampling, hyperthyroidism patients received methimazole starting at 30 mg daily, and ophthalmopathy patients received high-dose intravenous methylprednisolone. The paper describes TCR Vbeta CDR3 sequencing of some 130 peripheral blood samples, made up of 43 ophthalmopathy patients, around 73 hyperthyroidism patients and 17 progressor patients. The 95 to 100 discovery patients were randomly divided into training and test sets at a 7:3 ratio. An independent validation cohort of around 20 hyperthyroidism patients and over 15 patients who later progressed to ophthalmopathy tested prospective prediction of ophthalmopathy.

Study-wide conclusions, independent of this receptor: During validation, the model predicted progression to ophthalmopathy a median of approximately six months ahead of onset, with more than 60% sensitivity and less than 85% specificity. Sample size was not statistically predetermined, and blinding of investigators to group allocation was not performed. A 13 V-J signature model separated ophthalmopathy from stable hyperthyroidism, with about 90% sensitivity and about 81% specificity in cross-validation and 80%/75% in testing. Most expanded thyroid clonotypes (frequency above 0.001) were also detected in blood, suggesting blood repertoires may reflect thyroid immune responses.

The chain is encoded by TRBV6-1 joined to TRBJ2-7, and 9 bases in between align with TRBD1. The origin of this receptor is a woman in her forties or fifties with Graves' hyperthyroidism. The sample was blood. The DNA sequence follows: TGTGCCAGCGGGAACAGGGGGCTCTACGAGCAGTACTTC. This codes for CASGNRGLYEQYF.